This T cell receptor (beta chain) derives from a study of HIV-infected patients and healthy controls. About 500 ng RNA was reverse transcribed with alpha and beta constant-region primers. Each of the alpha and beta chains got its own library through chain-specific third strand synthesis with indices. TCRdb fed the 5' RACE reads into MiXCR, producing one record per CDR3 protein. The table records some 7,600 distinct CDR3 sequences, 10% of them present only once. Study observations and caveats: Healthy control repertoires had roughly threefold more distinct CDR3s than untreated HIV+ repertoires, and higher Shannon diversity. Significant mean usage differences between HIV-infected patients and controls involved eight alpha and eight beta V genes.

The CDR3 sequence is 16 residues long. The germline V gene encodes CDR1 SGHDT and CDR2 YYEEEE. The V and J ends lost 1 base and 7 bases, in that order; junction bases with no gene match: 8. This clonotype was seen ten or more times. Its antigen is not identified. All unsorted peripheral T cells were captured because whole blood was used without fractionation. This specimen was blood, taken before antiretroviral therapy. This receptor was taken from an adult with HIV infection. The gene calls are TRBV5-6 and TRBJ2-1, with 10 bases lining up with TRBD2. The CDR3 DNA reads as TGTGCCAGCAGCTTGCAAGCGGGGGGGCCGGAGAATGAGCAGTTCTTC. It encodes CASSLQAGGPENEQFF. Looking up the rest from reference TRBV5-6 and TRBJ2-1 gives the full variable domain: DAGVTQSPTHLIKTRGQQVTLRCSPKSGHDTVSWYQQALGQGPQFIFQYYEEEERQRGNFPDRFSGHQFPNYSSELNVNALLLGDSALYLCASSLQAGGPENEQFFGPGTRLTVL.